This TCR beta chain was sequenced in a study of blood T cell repertoires in COVID-19. Study information: T cells, B-cell-depleted T cells, or PBMCs supplied cDNA or gDNA.

Trimming removed 1 base at V and 1 base at J, with 8 bases between. This CDR3 has 14 amino acids. The germline V gene encodes CDR1 SGHTS and CDR2 YDEGEE. This clone appeared a single time. Source study methods: Amplifying reference gene primers gave estimates of nucleated cell counts. Using immunoSEQ multiplex PCR, the repertoire was profiled, and TCRdb retains in-frame clones only, with some absent. For V, J and clone size, that table is used; D and trimming come from the DNA. This sample has just over 75,000 clones; roughly 85% occur once, and the top ten carry 4% to 6%. Material for sequencing was peripheral blood. This receptor was taken from a woman over 75 with active or convalescent COVID-19. The chain has TRBV5-8 and TRBJ2-5; D not certain. For the CDR3, the DNA is TGTGCCAGCAGCTTGCGGTCCTTCCAAGAGACCCAGTACTTC. Amino acid sequence: CASSLRSFQETQYF.